The 14 T cell receptor beta chains below all came from one sample that was sequenced in a study of technical replicates of blood from four donors. Data came from immunoSEQ multiplex PCR; TCRdb stores just in-frame clones and leaves some out. The table has some 64,000 clones, 97% seen once; the top ten hold approximately 0.18%. Sequenced: T cells isolated from PBMCs. The receptors come from a human donor in good health.

The chain combines TRBV5-4 with TRBJ2-2; TRBD1 might be the D (6 bases). Trimming removed 4 bases at V and 1 base at J, with 8 bases between. Germline CDR1 and CDR2: SGHNT and YYREEE (reference sequence). This CDR3 is built from 14 residues. CDR3 in DNA: TGTGCCAGCAGCCCGACAGGGAACACCGGGGAGCTGTTTTTT. This gives the protein CASSPTGNTGELFF.

This clone was recorded once. V gene TRBV5-1 combines with J gene TRBJ2-3; TRBD2 aligns across 10 bases. Germline CDR1 is SGHRS and CDR2 is YFSETQ. The CDR3 spans 17 residues. After removal of 0 bases from V and 4 bases from J, the junction contained 8 bases not matched to a gene. The CDR3 here is CASSLASPGTSADTQYF. The CDR3 DNA is TGCGCCAGCAGCTTGGCCAGTCCCGGGACTAGCGCAGATACGCAGTATTTT.

CDR3 in DNA: TGTGCCAGCAGCCGGGTCGGCCTAGCGGTTACCTACGAGCAGTACTTC. Translated: CASSRVGLAVTYEQYF. This chain uses TRBV14 with TRBJ2-7; TRBD2 matches at 7 bases. The CDR3 extends over 16 amino acids. The V and J ends lost 4 bases and 2 bases, in that order; junction bases with no gene match: 11. Germline V gives CDR1 SGHDN, CDR2 FVKESK.

The CDR3 DNA reads TGTGCCAGCAGCTTTAGTTTTGCGGGAGGGCCAGGTGAGCAGTTCTTC. It encodes CASSFSFAGGPGEQFF. V usage is TRBV5-5 and J usage is TRBJ2-1; TRBD2 agrees at 9 bases. The CDR3 covers 16 residues. Per germline, CDR1 SGHKS and CDR2 YYEKEE (reference sequence). The V and J ends lost 2 bases and 9 bases, in that order; junction bases with no gene match: 12.

The chain joins TRBV15 to TRBJ2-3, with 9 bases aligning to TRBD1. Germline CDR1 and CDR2: LNHNV and YYDKDF (reference sequence). There are 14 residues in the CDR3. The V and J ends lost 8 bases and 4 bases, in that order; junction bases with no gene match: 7. The CDR3 DNA follows: TGTGCCACCTCCCGGGACAGGGTGGCAGATACGCAGTATTTT. Translated: CATSRDRVADTQYF.

J is TRBJ1-2 and V is TRBV18, with D perhaps TRBD1 (5 bases). V was cut by 2 bases and J by 8 bases, with 12 bases left in between. This CDR3 has 13 residues. Germline CDR1 is KGHSH and CDR2 is LQKENI. The CDR3 DNA is TGTGCCAGCTCACCAGGCAGGGAGGAGGGCTACACCTTC. Amino acid sequence: CASSPGREEGYTF.

The V gene is TRBV21-1, the J gene TRBJ2-7; TRBD2 is the table's D call, not checked against the DNA. TRBV21-1 is annotated as a pseudogene. This CDR3 is 15 amino acids long. The CDR3 region is CASSKDEREHYEQYF. DNA for the CDR3: TGTGCCAGCAGCAAAGATGAGCGGGAGCACTACGAGCAGTACTTC.

This chain links TRBV4-1 with TRBJ2-1; 12 nucleotides agree with TRBD2. CDR1 MGHRA and CDR2 YSYEKL come from the germline V gene. The V gene end was trimmed by 5 bases and the J gene end by 4 bases; junction bases not matched to a gene: 9. The CDR3 length is 17 residues. The CDR3 bases are TGCGCCAGCAGCTTAGGACTAGCGGGATTTCGATACAATGAGCAGTTCTTC. Protein product: CASSLGLAGFRYNEQFF.

This chain links TRBV19 with TRBJ1-6, with 7 bases lining up with TRBD1. Germline CDR1 and CDR2: LNHDA and SQIVND (reference sequence). The CDR3 is 14 residues long. Trimming took 4 bases from V and 13 from J; bases not matched to a gene: 10. As DNA, the CDR3 is TGTGCCAGTAGTACGACAGGGACCGGCACTCCCCTCCACTTT. Its translation is CASSTTGTGTPLHF. Full variable domain (outside the CDR3, taken from reference TRBV19 and TRBJ1-6): DGGITQSPKYLFRKEGQNVTLSCEQNLNHDAMYWYRQDPGQGLRLIYYSQIVNDFQKGDIAEGYSVSREKKESFPLTVTSAQKNPTAFYLCASSTTGTGTPLHFGNGTRLTVT.

V and J are TRBV6-4 and TRBJ2-1; weak D call: TRBD2 (5 bases). V dropped 4 bases and J dropped 9 bases, with 13 bases sitting between them. The CDR3 is made up of 13 amino acids. CDR1 and CDR2 (germline): MRHNA, SNTAGT. CDR3 DNA: TGTGCCAGCAGTGCTTCTAGCATCGGTGAGCAGTTCTTC. This translates into CASSASSIGEQFF.

V and J are TRBV29-1 and TRBJ2-7; the match to TRBD1 covers 10 bases. J lost 3 bases, V lost 5 bases, and 13 bases had no gene match. The CDR3 sequence is 16 residues long. The V gene's germline CDR1 is SQVTM and CDR2 ANQGSEA. CDR3 in amino acids: CSVSLPGQGLNYEQYF. The CDR3 DNA reads TGCAGCGTTTCATTACCGGGACAGGGGCTTAACTACGAGCAGTACTTC.

In this sample, this clone turned up once. The chain combines TRBV2 with TRBJ2-7; TRBD2 matches at 12 bases. J lost 5 bases, V lost 6 bases, and 5 bases had no gene match. CDR1 and CDR2 from the germline V gene are SNHLY and FYNNEI. This CDR3 spans 14 amino acids. The CDR3 nucleotides are TGTGCCAGCAGGGAGACTAGCGGGGGCCACGAGCAGTACTTC. It is translated as CASRETSGGHEQYF. Together with reference TRBV2 and TRBJ2-7, the CDR3 gives the full variable domain: EPEVTQTPSHQVTQMGQEVILRCVPISNHLYFYWYRQILGQKVEFLVSFYNNEISEKSEIFDDQFSVERPDGSNFTLKIRSTKLEDSAMYFCASRETSGGHEQYFGPGTRLTVT.

The chain joins TRBV27 to TRBJ2-1, with TRBD2 matching 9 bases. Germline V gene lookup returns CDR1 MNHEY and CDR2 SMNVEV (reference sequence). The CDR3 runs to 18 residues. The junction had 12 bases not matched to a gene; V was cut back by 2 bases and J by 4 bases. In DNA, the CDR3 is TGTGCCAGCAGTTTAGGCTTCAGTGGGCGGGGGGGATACAATGAGCAGTTCTTC. Translating it yields CASSLGFSGRGGYNEQFF.

The chain couples TRBV9 to TRBJ1-3; a possible D gene is TRBD1 (5 bases). This CDR3 spans 15 amino acids. Germline loops: CDR1 SGDLS, CDR2 YYNGEE. V gave up 3 bases and J gave up 1 base, with 11 bases separating them. The CDR3 is CASSETQGSGNTIYF. Here the CDR3 DNA reads TGTGCCAGCAGCGAAACCCAGGGTTCTGGAAACACCATATATTTT.